A selection of T cell receptor beta chains follows, all from one sample in a study of cytomegalovirus exposure and HLA in healthy donors. The assay was immunoSEQ multiplex PCR, and TCRdb's table has in-frame clones only and misses some. Among about 130,000 clones, approximately 90% were seen once, and the ten largest hold around 5.9%. What was sequenced was PBMCs. These receptors were collected from a woman aged 30 to 39 in good health and CMV-seropositive. The CDR3 runs from the conserved cysteine through the conserved F or W. Fields, in order: V gene, J gene, D gene, clone size, CDR3 protein, CDR3 DNA. The D gene is left open where the match is weak. The listing skips clone size in some rows; elsewhere it reads once, few, many or a size class.

TRBV6-6,TRBJ2-7,TRBD1,-,CASSDLGGTGTYEQYF,TGTGCCAGCTCCGACTTAGGTGGGACAGGGACCTACGAGCAGTACTTC
TRBV2,TRBJ2-7,TRBD2,-,CASSEFLAGDEQYF,TGTGCCAGCAGTGAATTTCTAGCGGGAGACGAGCAGTACTTC
TRBV11-2,TRBJ2-7,TRBD2,-,CASSGSGGYEQYF,TGTGCCAGCAGCGGTAGCGGGGGATACGAGCAGTACTTC
TRBV4-1,TRBJ2-3,TRBD1,-,CASSQRTGLDTQYF,TGCGCCAGCAGCCAAAGGACAGGACTAGATACGCAGTATTTT
TRBV5-1,TRBJ1-4,TRBD1,-,CASSLVAGGNEKLFF,TGCGCCAGCAGCTTGGTGGCAGGGGGTAATGAAAAACTGTTTTTT
TRBV5-4,TRBJ2-1,TRBD2,-,CASSPDRLAGGRGYEQFF,TGTGCCAGCAGCCCCGACAGGCTAGCGGGAGGGCGGGGCTATGAGCAGTTCTTC
TRBV29-1,TRBJ2-7,-,-,CSVEAGYYEQYF,TGCAGCGTTGAGGCGGGCTACTACGAGCAGTACTTC
TRBV7-9,TRBJ2-1,TRBD1,-,CASSQHRGLSNEQFF,TGTGCCAGCAGCCAACACAGGGGGTTAAGCAATGAGCAGTTCTTC
TRBV9,TRBJ2-3,-,-,CASSVLSGTSTDTQYF,TGTGCCAGCAGCGTGTTGAGCGGAACTAGCACAGATACGCAGTATTTT
TRBV28,TRBJ2-3,TRBD2,-,CASSPSDLAGIGTDTQYF,TGTGCCAGCAGTCCCTCCGATCTAGCGGGAATAGGCACAGATACGCAGTATTTT
TRBV6-6,TRBJ1-2,-,once,CASSPLGYGYTF,TGTGCCAGCAGTCCACTCGGCTATGGCTACACCTTC
TRBV5-6,TRBJ2-3,TRBD2,-,CASSARLAGRTDTQYF,TGTGCCAGCAGCGCCCGACTAGCGGGACGCACAGATACGCAGTATTTT
TRBV27,TRBJ2-5,TRBD2,-,CASRLAGTQETQYF,TGTGCCAGCCGATTAGCGGGGACTCAAGAGACCCAGTACTTC
TRBV7-9,TRBJ2-7,-,-,CASSLAAVWYEQYF,TGTGCCAGCAGCTTAGCCGCAGTTTGGTACGAGCAGTACTTC
TRBV7-2,TRBJ2-5,-,once,CASSFGGLRETQYF,TGTGCCAGCAGCTTCGGGGGACTCAGGGAGACCCAGTACTTC
TRBV28,TRBJ1-3,-,-,CASSFGPPRGNTIYF,TGTGCCAGCAGTTTCGGCCCACCGAGGGGAAACACCATATATTTT
TRBV2,TRBJ2-4,-,-,CASSDPVAKNIQYF,TGTGCCAGCAGTGATCCCGTAGCCAAAAACATTCAGTACTTC
TRBV6-5,TRBJ2-7,-,-,CASSPTLRSYEQYF,TGTGCCAGCAGCCCTACTCTCCGCTCCTACGAGCAGTACTTC
TRBV10-3,TRBJ1-2,-,-,CAISVGSAEGGYTF,TGTGCCATCAGTGTTGGTTCCGCTGAGGGCGGCTACACCTTC
TRBV28,TRBJ2-2,TRBD2,-,CASSLVPGLAGGPGPGELFF,TGTGCCAGCAGTTTAGTACCGGGACTAGCGGGAGGTCCGGGGCCCGGGGAGCTGTTTTTT
TRBV2,TRBJ2-1,-,once,CASTEEGGSTLDEQFF,TGTGCCAGCACCGAAGAAGGGGGATCGACCCTCGATGAGCAGTTCTTC
TRBV2,TRBJ2-7,TRBD2,-,CASKTGTSDLEQYF,TGTGCCAGCAAAACCGGGACTAGCGATCTCGAGCAGTACTTC
TRBV6-1,TRBJ2-7,TRBD1,-,CASSTGTGGYEQYF,TGTGCCAGCAGTACCGGGACAGGGGGCTACGAGCAGTACTTC
TRBV11-2,TRBJ2-3,TRBD1,-,CASSSVGGGTDTQYF,TGTGCCAGCAGCTCCGTAGGGGGCGGGACAGATACGCAGTATTTT
TRBV9,TRBJ2-1,TRBD1,-,CASSAGTGGLHEQFF,TGTGCCAGCAGCGCCGGGACAGGGGGCCTTCATGAGCAGTTCTTC
TRBV5-1,TRBJ1-2,-,-,CASSLGEAHYGYTF,TGCGCCAGCAGCTTGGGCGAGGCGCATTATGGCTACACCTTC
TRBV28,TRBJ2-7,TRBD1,-,CASSPLPPGQEENEQYF,TGTGCCAGCAGTCCCCTCCCCCCGGGACAGGAGGAAAACGAGCAGTACTTC
TRBV9,TRBJ2-5,TRBD1,-,CASSVAQGAKTQYF,TGTGCCAGCAGCGTAGCCCAGGGGGCCAAGACCCAGTACTTC
TRBV15,TRBJ1-5,TRBD1,-,CATSSRTGGEEPQHF,TGTGCCACCAGCAGTAGGACAGGGGGCGAGGAGCCCCAGCATTTT
TRBV18,TRBJ2-1,TRBD1,-,CASSPLGQGRSYNEQFF,TGTGCCAGCTCACCTCTCGGACAGGGGAGGTCCTACAATGAGCAGTTCTTC
TRBV14,TRBJ2-1,TRBD2,-,CASSPPGLATYNEQFF,TGTGCCAGCAGCCCCCCAGGACTAGCTACCTACAATGAGCAGTTCTTC
TRBV6-1,TRBJ2-3,TRBD2,-,CASSSGSGTDTQYF,TGTGCCAGCAGTAGCGGGAGCGGGACAGATACGCAGTATTTT
TRBV5-1,TRBJ1-3,-,-,CASSGGRRNTIYF,TGCGCCAGCTCCGGGGGGCGGCGAAACACCATATATTTT
TRBV13,TRBJ2-7,TRBD2,-,CASSPTLLAGAGEQYF,TGTGCCAGCAGCCCAACCCTACTAGCGGGGGCGGGCGAGCAGTACTTC
TRBV5-1,TRBJ1-5,-,-,CASSLGAGLQPQHF,TGCGCCAGCAGCTTGGGGGCAGGCTTACAGCCCCAGCATTTT
TRBV7-9,TRBJ1-5,TRBD1,few,CASSLVGQGANQPQHF,TGTGCCAGCAGCTTAGTTGGACAGGGGGCCAATCAGCCCCAGCATTTT
TRBV4-1,TRBJ2-3,TRBD2,-,CASSHPGLGGTDTQYF,TGCGCCAGCAGCCACCCGGGACTAGGGGGCACAGATACGCAGTATTTT
TRBV28,TRBJ2-1,TRBD2,-,CASSCYLAGVGNEQFF,TGTGCCAGCAGTTGCTATTTAGCGGGAGTGGGTAATGAGCAGTTCTTC
TRBV27,TRBJ2-5,TRBD1,-,CASSFNYRGLKTQYF,TGTGCCAGCAGTTTCAACTACAGGGGGCTAAAGACCCAGTACTTC
TRBV4-1,TRBJ2-7,TRBD1,once,CASSQIGTGYYEQYF,TGCGCCAGCAGCCAAATCGGGACAGGGTACTACGAGCAGTACTTC